This T cell receptor beta chain derives from a study of cytomegalovirus exposure and HLA in healthy donors. The study ran its PCR with 60 Vbeta and 13 Jbeta primers. The assay was immunoSEQ multiplex PCR, and TCRdb's table has in-frame clones only and misses some. The table records approximately 170,000 clones, about 69% of them present only once. Regarding this clone: Its specificity is unknown.

Germline V gives CDR1 MDHEN, CDR2 SYDVKM. Trimming at V came to 3 bases and at J to 4 bases, leaving 6 bases not matched to a gene. This CDR3 spans 14 amino acids. Study findings and constraints: Association of under 20,000 TCR beta sequences with HLA alleles was found at 0.05 false discovery rate in a later analysis.

Source material: PBMCs. This sequence joins TRBV28 and TRBJ2-7; 7 nucleotides agree with TRBD1. The TCR originated in a man aged 30 to 39 in good health and CMV-seropositive. The CDR3 coding sequence is TGTGCCAGCAGTTTCCGGGACAGTCCTTACGAGCAGTACTTC. Residues: CASSFRDSPYEQYF.